These 27 T cell receptor beta chains were sequenced from one sample in a study of T cell responses to AZD1222 COVID-19 vaccine (dated by TCRdb to the early 2020s). Library generation was performed with the immunoSEQ multiplex PCR assay. The table was pulled from immuneACCESS by TCRdb, which kept in-frame rearrangements only. Such tables lose some clones; where checked, under half of the loss comes from unresolved V genes, and the rest has no known cause. This sample gives about 130,000 clones in total; 93% of them show up just once. The ten biggest clones cover about 3% of the sample. The intended sense of this specimen's time point label: baseline before first vaccination. The starting material was peripheral blood, obtained on day 0 of AZD1222 vaccination. Source of these receptors: an adult in good health.

J is TRBJ2-7 and V is TRBV6-5, with D possibly matching TRBD2 (6 bases). This CDR3 is 14 amino acids long. V lost 0 bases to trimming and J lost 7 bases, with 13 bases between them. Germline assignment: CDR1 MNHEY and CDR2 SVGAGI. In DNA form, the CDR3 reads TGTGCCAGCAGTTACTCAAACTGGGGAGGTGAGCAGTACTTC. It codes for CASSYSNWGGEQYF.

The genes are TRBV6-5 and TRBJ2-7, with a weak D call TRBD1 (6 bases). The CDR3 runs 13 residues. Deletions cut 11 bases from V and 7 bases from J, with 21 bases between. Germline V lookup: CDR1 MNHEY, CDR2 SVGAGI. Here the CDR3 reads CAADPGVLGEQYF. CDR3 in DNA: TGTGCCGCGGATCCAGGGGTTCTGGGGGAGCAGTACTTC.

V gene TRBV5-5 combines with J gene TRBJ1-4; D gene uncertain. With 2 bases removed from V and 5 bases from J, the gap between germline ends came to 10 bases. CDR3 length equals 14 residues. Germline V gives CDR1 SGHKS, CDR2 YYEKEE (reference sequence). The CDR3 coding sequence is TGTGCCAGCAGCTTTCTTCATAGCAATGAAAAACTGTTTTTT. Its translation is CASSFLHSNEKLFF.

The V gene is TRBV7-8, the J gene TRBJ1-1, with D maybe TRBD1 (5 bases). V gave up 2 bases and J gave up 5 bases, with 12 bases separating them. The CDR3 is 14 amino acids. CDR1 SGHVS and CDR2 FQNEAQ come from the germline V gene. CDR3: CASSLRGGGTEAFF. The CDR3 DNA sequence: TGTGCCAGCAGCTTACGGGGGGGAGGGACTGAAGCTTTCTTT.

This chain joins TRBV2 and TRBJ1-1; TRBD1 aligns across 8 bases. CDR1 and CDR2 (germline): SNHLY, FYNNEI. The CDR3 totals 15 residues. The trim removed 4 bases at V and 0 bases at J, leaving 4 bases unmatched. CDR3 nucleotides: TGTGCCAGCAGTGCGGACAGGGCTATGAACACTGAAGCTTTCTTT. It translates to CASSADRAMNTEAFF.

This clone was observed a single time. The rearrangement joins TRBV27 to TRBJ2-1; no clear D gene. The CDR3 extends over 14 amino acids. Germline V gene lookup returns CDR1 MNHEY and CDR2 SMNVEV (reference sequence). V was clipped by 5 bases and J by 10 bases, with 18 bases between them. For the CDR3, the DNA is TGTGCCAGCAGTCCCACGGAACACCCTGGCGAGCAGTTCTTC. Its translation: CASSPTEHPGEQFF.

The rearrangement uses TRBV28 and TRBJ1-1, with D tentatively TRBD1 (6 bases). The V end was cut by 5 bases, the J end by 5 bases, with 18 bases between. Germline V gene data show CDR1 as MDHEN and CDR2 as SYDVKM. CDR3 size: 15 residues. CDR3 DNA sequence: TGTGCCAGCAGTCCCCCGGGGGGGGCGCGTACTGAAGCTTTCTTT. Translated, it gives CASSPPGGARTEAFF.

The chain uses TRBV30 and TRBJ2-4; D possibly corresponds to TRBD1 (5 bases). V shed 4 bases and J shed 9 bases, with 10 bases lying between them. Germline-derived CDR1 and CDR2 are GTSNPN and SVGIG (reference sequence). This CDR3 comprises 11 residues. CDR3 loop: CAWTGSGIQYF. The CDR3 nucleotides are TGTGCCTGGACAGGGTCGGGCATTCAGTACTTC.

The J gene is TRBJ1-1, the V gene TRBV27; 8 nucleotides line up with TRBD1. The CDR3 spans 16 residues. The germline gives CDR1 MNHEY, CDR2 SMNVEV (reference sequence). After removal of 2 bases from V and 1 base from J, the junction contained 6 bases not matched to a gene. DNA for the CDR3: TGTGCCAGCAGTTTAACAGGGGGGATAGGGAACACTGAAGCTTTCTTT. This codes for CASSLTGGIGNTEAFF.

The count of this clone is one. The gene calls are TRBV10-3 and TRBJ1-1; maybe TRBD1 (5 bases). Deletions cut 2 bases from V and 2 bases from J, with 18 bases between. The germline gives CDR1 ENHRY, CDR2 SYGVKD. This CDR3 has 17 residues. The CDR3 loop is CAISEGKTRGGNTEAFF. The CDR3 region has the DNA TGTGCCATCAGTGAGGGCAAAACTCGGGGCGGTAACACTGAAGCTTTCTTT.

This chain connects TRBV5-1 to TRBJ2-3; 7 bases fit TRBD2. This CDR3 has 17 amino acids. V was pared by 0 bases and J by 2 bases, with 9 bases of the junction left unmatched. Per germline, CDR1 SGHRS and CDR2 YFSETQ. DNA for the CDR3: TGCGCCAGCAGCTTGGCCCCTCTAGCGGCCATCACAGATACGCAGTATTTT. Protein: CASSLAPLAAITDTQYF. Full variable domain (rest looked up from reference TRBV5-1 and TRBJ2-3): KAGVTQTPRYLIKTRGQQVTLSCSPISGHRSVSWYQQTPGQGLQFLFEYFSETQRNKGNFPGRFSGRQFSNSRSEMNVSTLELGDSALYLCASSLAPLAAITDTQYFGPGTRLTVL.

The chain carries TRBV5-6 and TRBJ2-1; D possibly corresponds to TRBD2 (6 bases). Trimming removed 3 bases from V and 1 base from J, with 14 bases in between. The germline V gene encodes CDR1 SGHDT and CDR2 YYEEEE. This CDR3 is built from 16 residues. The CDR3 region is CASSSPHRESYNEQFF. CDR3 DNA sequence: TGTGCCAGCAGCTCCCCTCATCGGGAGTCCTACAATGAGCAGTTCTTC.

The chain employs TRBV12-3 or TRBV12-4 and TRBJ2-7; 10 nucleotides match TRBD2. Trimming at V came to 5 bases and at J to 9 bases, leaving 7 bases not matched to a gene. The CDR3 runs 13 residues. The CDR3 region has the DNA TGTGCCAGCAGTCTTCTAGCGGGAGCGGGGCAGTACTTC. Its protein is CASSLLAGAGQYF.

The chain combines TRBV24-1 with TRBJ2-2; 9 positions match TRBD2. This CDR3 contains 19 residues. From germline, CDR1 is KGHDR and CDR2 SFDVKD. The trim removed 1 base at V and 0 bases at J, leaving 8 bases unmatched. The CDR3 here is CATSDLYGASGANTGELFF. The CDR3 DNA reads as TGTGCCACCAGTGATTTATACGGCGCTAGCGGGGCGAACACCGGGGAGCTGTTTTTT.

The chain has TRBV12-3 or TRBV12-4 and TRBJ2-5; 9 positions agree with TRBD1. The trim removed 7 bases at V and 5 bases at J, leaving 5 bases unmatched. The CDR3 runs 13 residues. The CDR3 spells CASTMDRGETQYF. CDR3 DNA sequence: TGTGCCAGCACCATGGACAGGGGTGAGACCCAGTACTTC.

This chain connects TRBV19 to TRBJ1-5; D is undetermined. In germline, CDR1 is LNHDA, CDR2 SQIVND (reference sequence). This CDR3 region has 13 residues. The V end lost 6 bases, the J end lost 0 bases, and 6 bases lay between the germline ends. The CDR3 DNA reads as TGTGCCAGTAGCTTTGATAGCAATCAGCCCCAGCATTTT. Its protein product is CASSFDSNQPQHF.

V gene TRBV28 combines with J gene TRBJ1-2; 11 bases align to TRBD1. After removal of 2 bases from V and 14 bases from J, the junction contained 16 bases not matched to a gene. Germline CDR1 reads MDHEN; CDR2 reads SYDVKM. CDR3 size: 16 residues. The CDR3 DNA reads TGTGCCAGCAGTTTAACTTGGACAGGGGGCATAGGCTTGGGGACCTTC. It yields the protein CASSLTWTGGIGLGTF.

This clone was seen a few times. The V and J genes are TRBV5-6 and TRBJ1-1; D ambiguous. This CDR3 spans 14 amino acids. Germline assignment: CDR1 SGHDT and CDR2 YYEEEE. V gave up 2 bases and J gave up 4 bases, with 12 bases separating them. CDR3 in DNA: TGTGCCAGCAGCTTAGGCCTCCACCCCACTGAAGCTTTCTTT. This translates into CASSLGLHPTEAFF.

The chain uses TRBV5-5 and TRBJ2-7; D might be TRBD2 (6 bases). Germline V lookup: CDR1 SGHKS, CDR2 YYEKEE (reference sequence). The CDR3 has 14 residues. Trimming left V 7 bases short and J 2 bases short, with 16 bases between. The CDR3 here is CASGGVKLTYEQYF. Written as DNA, the CDR3 is TGTGCCAGCGGAGGGGTTAAGCTGACCTACGAGCAGTACTTC.

The chain combines TRBV5-5 with TRBJ1-3; D might be TRBD1 (6 bases). CDR1 and CDR2 (germline): SGHKS, YYEKEE (reference sequence). With 1 base removed from V and 2 bases from J, the gap between germline ends came to 10 bases. CDR3 length: 15 amino acids. The CDR3 nucleotides are TGTGCCAGCAGCTTGACGAACAGGGCTGGAAACACCATATATTTT. Amino acids: CASSLTNRAGNTIYF.

The chain joins TRBV5-1 to TRBJ2-1; TRBD1 matches 8 bases. Germline-derived CDR1 and CDR2 are SGHRS and YFSETQ. This CDR3 is 15 amino acids long. J was trimmed by 0 bases and V by 3 bases; bases with no gene match: 2. The CDR3 spells CASSWTGNSYNEQFF. The DNA of the CDR3 is TGCGCCAGCAGCTGGACAGGGAACTCCTACAATGAGCAGTTCTTC. Based on the CDR3 plus reference TRBV5-1 and TRBJ2-1, the full variable domain is KAGVTQTPRYLIKTRGQQVTLSCSPISGHRSVSWYQQTPGQGLQFLFEYFSETQRNKGNFPGRFSGRQFSNSRSEMNVSTLELGDSALYLCASSWTGNSYNEQFFGPGTRLTVL.

The sample holds one count of this clone. The rearrangement joins TRBV28 to TRBJ1-2; 9 bases match TRBD1. The germline V gene has CDR1 MDHEN and CDR2 SYDVKM. Losses at the gene ends were 4 bases for V and 3 bases for J; bases not matched to a gene: 12. There are 17 residues in the CDR3. The CDR3 spells CASSYARRTGVDYGYTF. The CDR3 bases are TGTGCCAGCAGTTACGCTCGTAGGACAGGGGTCGACTATGGCTACACCTTC.

The V and J genes are TRBV23-1 and TRBJ2-7; 9 bases line up with TRBD1. TRBV23-1 is assigned to the ORF class and has an uncertain function. J lost 2 bases, V lost 0 bases, and 8 bases had no gene match. CDR3 length: 17 amino acids. CDR3 in DNA: TGCGCCAGCAGTCAATCTAGTGGGACAGGGAACCCCTACGAGCAGTACTTC. This gives the protein CASSQSSGTGNPYEQYF.

The rearrangement joins TRBV28 to TRBJ1-6; no clear D. Deletions cut 4 bases from V and 7 bases from J, with 8 bases between. This CDR3 has 13 residues. Per the germline V gene, CDR1 is MDHEN and CDR2 is SYDVKM. CDR3 protein: CASSSSFNSPLHF. CDR3 sequence (DNA): TGTGCCAGCAGTTCATCCTTCAATTCACCCCTCCACTTT.

The rearrangement joins TRBV19 to TRBJ1-1; possibly TRBD1 for D (6 bases). Trimming shortened V by 5 bases and J by 1 base, and 8 bases separated the two germline ends. The CDR3 totals 13 residues. Germline V gene sequence: CDR1 LNHDA, CDR2 SQIVND (reference sequence). CDR3 in amino acids: CASSDRPNTEAFF. The CDR3 DNA reads as TGTGCCAGTAGTGACAGGCCGAACACTGAAGCTTTCTTT.

The chain recombines TRBV3-1 (or the pseudogene TRBV3-2) with TRBJ2-5; no clear D gene. Trimming pared 0 bases from V and 4 bases from J, leaving 6 bases between. CDR3 length: 13 residues. CDR1 is LGHDT and CDR2 is YNNKEL in the germline V gene (reference sequence). The CDR3 here is CASSQDPSETQYF. CDR3 DNA sequence: TGTGCCAGCAGCCAAGATCCCTCAGAGACCCAGTACTTC.

The chain combines TRBV7-8 with TRBJ2-1; weak D call: TRBD1 (6 bases). V lost 5 bases and J lost 4, with 12 bases in between. The germline gives CDR1 SGHVS, CDR2 FQNEAQ. This CDR3 has 14 amino acids. CDR3 in DNA: TGTGCCAGCAGCCTTGACAGGAATTACAATGAGCAGTTCTTC. Translation: CASSLDRNYNEQFF.